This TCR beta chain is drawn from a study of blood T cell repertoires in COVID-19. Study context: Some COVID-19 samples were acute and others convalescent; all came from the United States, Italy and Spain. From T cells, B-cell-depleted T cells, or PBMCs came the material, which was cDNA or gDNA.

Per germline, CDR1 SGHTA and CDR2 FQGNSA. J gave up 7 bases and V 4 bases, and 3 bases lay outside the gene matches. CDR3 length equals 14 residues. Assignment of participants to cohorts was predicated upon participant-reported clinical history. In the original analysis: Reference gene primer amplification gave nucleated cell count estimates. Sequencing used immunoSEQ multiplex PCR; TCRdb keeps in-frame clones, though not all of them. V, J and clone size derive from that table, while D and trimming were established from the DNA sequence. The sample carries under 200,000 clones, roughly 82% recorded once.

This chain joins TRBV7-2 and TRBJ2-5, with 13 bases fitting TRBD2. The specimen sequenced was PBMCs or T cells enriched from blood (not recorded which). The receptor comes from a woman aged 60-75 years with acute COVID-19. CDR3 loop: CASSSGLAGLTQYF. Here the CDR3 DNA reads TGTGCCAGCAGCTCGGGACTAGCGGGACTGACCCAGTACTTC.